The 9 T cell receptor beta chains given below trace back to one sample, sequenced in a study of blood T cell repertoires in COVID-19. Using immunoSEQ multiplex PCR, the repertoire was profiled, and TCRdb retains in-frame clones only, with some absent. The table has under 95,000 clones, over 80% seen once; the top ten hold 3.9%. The sequenced material came from peripheral blood. These receptors all come from a woman between 45 and 65 years old in a cohort sampled during active COVID-19.

This chain uses TRBV19 with TRBJ2-1, with a tentative D call TRBD2 (6 bases). Looked up from germline, CDR1 is LNHDA and CDR2 is SQIVND (reference sequence). Trimming took 5 bases from V and 6 from J, leaving 17 bases between them. The CDR3 contains 15 residues. The DNA for the CDR3 is TGTGCCAGTAGTCCAGGGAGGACGTATGCCAATGAGCAGTTCTTC. Its protein product is CASSPGRTYANEQFF.

This clone was observed a single time. V and J are TRBV28 and TRBJ1-6; 7 positions agree with TRBD1. With 9 bases clipped from V and 14 bases from J, the junction kept 10 bases outside the gene matches. The germline V gene has CDR1 MDHEN and CDR2 SYDVKM. The CDR3 consists of 12 residues. The DNA for the CDR3 is TGTGCCAGTGTCGAGACAGGGCGGACCCTCCACTTT. Translated: CASVETGRTLHF.

The count of this clone is one. The rearrangement links TRBV9 to TRBJ1-3; no firm D call. The CDR3 runs 15 residues. Deletions cut 2 bases from V and 2 bases from J, with 11 bases between. Germline V gene sequence: CDR1 SGDLS, CDR2 YYNGEE. Written as DNA, the CDR3 is TGTGCCAGCAGCGTCCGGGGAAGAACTGGAAACACCATATATTTT. Its protein is CASSVRGRTGNTIYF.

The chain recombines TRBV3-1 (or the pseudogene TRBV3-2) with TRBJ2-3, with TRBD2 matching over 9 bases. The CDR3 loop spans 16 amino acids. Germline V gene data show CDR1 as LGHDT and CDR2 as YNNKEL (reference sequence). V was clipped by 4 bases and J by 0 bases; unmatched bases: 5. CDR3 protein: CASSPLAGASTDTQYF. The CDR3 DNA is TGTGCCAGCAGCCCTTTAGCGGGGGCAAGCACAGATACGCAGTATTTT.

This clone was counted once. The chain joins TRBV10-3 to TRBJ2-2; a possible D gene is TRBD2 (5 bases). Germline V gene data show CDR1 as ENHRY and CDR2 as SYGVKD. The CDR3 is 15 amino acids. V gave up 10 bases and J gave up 0 bases, with 15 bases separating them. The CDR3 here is CATRPTGTNTGELFF. In DNA form, the CDR3 reads TGTGCCACTAGGCCAACCGGGACGAACACCGGGGAGCTGTTTTTT.

The rearrangement uses TRBV5-8 and TRBJ2-7, with 10 nucleotides matching TRBD1. The CDR3 contains 16 residues. Germline trimming cut 1 base from V and 5 bases from J; bases unmatched to any gene: 9. Germline lookup yields CDR1 SGHTS and CDR2 YDEGEE. The CDR3 spells CASSLKPGQGPHEQYF. The DNA of the CDR3 is TGTGCCAGCAGCTTGAAGCCGGGACAGGGGCCGCACGAGCAGTACTTC. Full variable domain (rest looked up from reference TRBV5-8 and TRBJ2-7): EAGVTQSPTHLIKTRGQQATLRCSPISGHTSVYWYQQALGLGLQFLLWYDEGEERNRGNFPPRFSGRQFPNYSSELNVNALELEDSALYLCASSLKPGQGPHEQYFGPGTRLTVT.

The rearrangement uses TRBV5-6 and TRBJ2-3, with D possibly matching TRBD2 (6 bases). V was pared by 4 bases and J by 9 bases, with 12 bases between. Germline V CDR1 and CDR2: SGHDT, YYEEEE. The CDR3 spans 12 residues. CDR3 region: CASSPGTQTQYF. CDR3 coding DNA: TGTGCCAGCAGCCCCGGGACTCAAACGCAGTATTTT.

This sequence joins TRBV3-1 (or the pseudogene TRBV3-2) and TRBJ2-5, with 9 bases aligning to TRBD2. The CDR3 extends over 17 amino acids. V was clipped by 4 bases and J by 0 bases; unmatched bases: 9. Looked up from germline, CDR1 is LGHDT and CDR2 is YNNKEL (reference sequence). The CDR3 loop reads CASSPRWLAGYQETQYF. As DNA, the CDR3 is TGTGCCAGCAGCCCCCGGTGGCTAGCGGGATACCAAGAGACCCAGTACTTC.

The CDR3 region is CASSQGVPAYEQYF. CDR3 nucleotide sequence: TGTGCCAGCTCGCAGGGGGTTCCGGCCTACGAGCAGTACTTC. The rearrangement links TRBV2 to TRBJ2-7; 7 bases are a match to TRBD1. The CDR3 extends over 14 amino acids. Germline CDR1 SNHLY, CDR2 FYNNEI. V gave up 8 bases and J gave up 2 bases; unmatched junction bases: 9.